This T cell receptor (beta chain) was recorded in a study of shared clonotypes between healthy human individuals. The donors, healthy adults who were HIV-negative, had experienced no recent acute infections or vaccinations. In replicate PCRs of sorted subsets, approximately 200 ng DNA, approximately 32,000 T cell genomes, was used. Repertoires were generated with immunoSEQ multiplex PCR, while TCRdb's copy carries only in-frame clones and drops some. The profile shows 550,000 to 800,000 clones, less than 95% of them singletons. Germline V CDR1 and CDR2: MNHNY, SVGAGI (reference sequence). CDR3 length: 15 residues. V lost 4 bases and J lost 4; bases outside the gene matches: 6.

The sequence derives from a man between 18 and 29 years old in good health. Some clones in this sample may be carry-over from other donors' samples. The chain has TRBV6-6 and TRBJ1-5; 8 bases are shared with TRBD1. Sequencing input: memory CD8+ T cells from PBMCs. Subset here: CD45RO+ cells pooled with CCR7-negative TemRA cells. CDR3 DNA sequence: TGTGCCAGCAGTTCAGGGGGCGCCGGGAATCAGCCCCAGCATTTT. It encodes CASSSGGAGNQPQHF.